The 14 T cell receptor beta chains given below trace back to one sample, sequenced in a study of OX40 agonist ivuxolimab in advanced cancers. The repertoire was sequenced with immunoSEQ multiplex PCR; TCRdb's copy has only in-frame clones and lacks some. In the table there are approximately 58,000 clones, less than 95% of which are singletons. The sequencing here drew on CD4+ or CD8+ T cells sorted from blood, taken in a trial of the OX40 agonist ivuxolimab. Receptor source: an adult with an advanced solid tumor such as melanoma, head and neck, liver or kidney cancer.

The CDR3 sequence: CASSPGQGVFQPQHF. The CDR3 coding sequence is TGTGCCAGCTCCCCGGGACAGGGGGTTTTTCAGCCCCAGCATTTT. The V call is TRBV18, the J call TRBJ1-5; TRBD1 agrees at 11 bases. The V segment lost 6 bases and the J segment 6 bases; nucleotides outside the gene matches: 7. The CDR3 contains 15 residues. Germline V CDR1 and CDR2: KGHSH, LQKENI.

This clone was seen once. The rearrangement links TRBV7-2 to TRBJ2-7; D is undetermined. This CDR3 has 13 amino acids. V was clipped by 0 bases and J by 3 bases, with 6 bases between them. CDR1 and CDR2 from the germline V gene are SGHTA and FQGNSA. The DNA of the CDR3 is TGTGCCAGCAGCTTAGCTGCTAACTACGAGCAGTACTTC. Protein: CASSLAANYEQYF. Complete variable domain (other parts from reference TRBV7-2 and TRBJ2-7): GAGVSQSPSNKVTEKGKDVELRCDPISGHTALYWYRQSLGQGLEFLIYFQGNSAPDKSGLPSDRFSAERTGGSVSTLTIQRTQQEDSAVYLCASSLAANYEQYFGPGTRLTVT.

The chain links TRBV4-3 to TRBJ2-6; no definite D call. The germline V and J ends were trimmed by 1 base and 0 bases, with 16 bases remaining between them. The CDR3 sequence is 19 residues long. Per the germline V gene, CDR1 is LGHNA and CDR2 is YSLEER. The CDR3 DNA is TGCGCCAGCAGCCAAGGCATGGTTGAAACTTACTCTGGGGCCAACGTCCTGACTTTC. Protein product: CASSQGMVETYSGANVLTF.

In its sample, this clone was seen once. This sequence joins TRBV7-6 and TRBJ2-7; 12 positions match TRBD2. The germline CDR1 and CDR2 sequences are SGHVS and FNYEAQ. This CDR3 has 14 amino acids. Trimming cost V 6 bases and J 6 bases; bases outside gene matches: 6. The CDR3 nucleotides are TGTGCCAGCAGTTCCGGACTAGCGGGAACCGAGCAGTACTTC. It translates to CASSSGLAGTEQYF.

V usage is TRBV4-1 and J usage is TRBJ2-1, with 8 bases lining up with TRBD2. After removal of 4 bases from V and 4 bases from J, the junction contained 15 bases not matched to a gene. The CDR3 sequence is 18 residues long. Germline V gene lookup returns CDR1 MGHRA and CDR2 YSYEKL. Written as DNA, the CDR3 is TGCGCCAGCAGCCTTAAGCAAACCGGTAGCGGGATTTACAATGAGCAGTTCTTC. Protein: CASSLKQTGSGIYNEQFF.

This chain connects TRBV7-9 to TRBJ2-2, with 9 bases aligning to TRBD1. Germline CDR1 and CDR2: SEHNR and FQNEAQ (reference sequence). CDR3 length: 16 residues. J was trimmed by 5 bases and V by 4 bases; bases with no gene match: 8. The CDR3 sequence: CASSSADRGGTGELFF. The CDR3 nucleotides read TGTGCCAGCAGCTCCGCGGACAGGGGTGGGACCGGGGAGCTGTTTTTT.

The chain combines TRBV10-2 with TRBJ2-5, with 9 bases aligning to TRBD2. The CDR3 is made up of 15 amino acids. J was trimmed by 7 bases and V by 6 bases; bases with no gene match: 12. Germline assignment: CDR1 WSHSY and CDR2 SAAADI. The CDR3 spells CASRSGAGGPGTQYF. DNA of the CDR3: TGCGCCAGCAGATCCGGAGCGGGAGGCCCGGGGACCCAGTACTTC.

The chain has TRBV7-9 and TRBJ2-1; possible D gene TRBD1, 5 bases. V was shortened by 2 bases and J by 1 base, with 6 bases between the two germline ends. Per the germline V gene, CDR1 is SEHNR and CDR2 is FQNEAQ (reference sequence). The CDR3 spans 14 residues. CDR3 coding DNA: TGTGCCAGCAGCTTACAGGGATCCTACAATGAGCAGTTCTTC. This translates into CASSLQGSYNEQFF.

The chain uses TRBV28 and TRBJ1-1; 12 positions agree with TRBD1. V lost 5 bases to trimming and J lost 5 bases; unmatched junction nucleotides: 9. Germline-derived CDR1 and CDR2 are MDHEN and SYDVKM. The length of the CDR3 is 16 residues. This CDR3 is CASSRKGQGAWTEAFF. The DNA of the CDR3 is TGTGCCAGCAGTAGAAAGGGACAGGGGGCGTGGACTGAAGCTTTCTTT.

This chain links TRBV28 with TRBJ1-4; 9 bases agree with TRBD1. J was trimmed by 7 bases and V by 6 bases; bases with no gene match: 6. The germline gives CDR1 MDHEN, CDR2 SYDVKM. This CDR3 has 14 residues. The chain's CDR3 is CASRETGGFEKLFF. CDR3 nucleotides: TGTGCCAGCAGGGAAACAGGGGGCTTTGAAAAACTGTTTTTT.

The V gene is TRBV27, the J gene TRBJ2-5, with unresolved D. Trimming removed 4 bases at V and 3 bases at J, with 6 bases between. The CDR3 runs 12 residues. CDR1 and CDR2 from the germline V gene are MNHEY and SMNVEV (reference sequence). CDR3 nucleotides: TGTGCCAGCAGTTCAGCTGAAGAGACCCAGTACTTC. Translating it yields CASSSAEETQYF.

V is TRBV23-1 and J is TRBJ2-7; D perhaps matches TRBD2 (5 bases). TRBV23-1 is an open reading frame whose function is uncertain. This CDR3 is built from 15 residues. Trimming removed 11 bases from V and 4 bases from J, with 24 bases in between. This chain's CDR3 is CALQRVGYILYEQYF. The CDR3 DNA sequence: TGCGCCCTACAGAGGGTCGGTTACATCCTATACGAGCAGTACTTC.

The V and J genes are TRBV29-1 and TRBJ2-3; 7 bases map to TRBD2. With V trimmed by 3 bases and J by 5 bases, 8 bases remained unmatched. Germline V gives CDR1 SQVTM, CDR2 ANQGSEA. This CDR3 region has 14 residues. Here the CDR3 reads CSVDEAGAGDTQYF. CDR3 DNA: TGCAGCGTTGATGAGGCGGGAGCGGGAGATACGCAGTATTTT.

The chain uses TRBV25-1 and TRBJ2-5; perhaps TRBD1 as D (5 bases). CDR3 length: 17 amino acids. Germline V CDR1 and CDR2: MGHDK, SYGVNS. Trimming took off 2 bases at V and 0 bases at J, with 16 bases between the two ends. The CDR3 bases are TGTGCCAGCAGTGAAGGGGCCGGAGCACCGTACCAAGAGACCCAGTACTTC. Its translation: CASSEGAGAPYQETQYF.